These 21 T cell receptor beta chains were all obtained from the same sample, sequenced in a study of blood T cell repertoires in COVID-19. TCRdb keeps only in-frame clones here, not all; method: immunoSEQ multiplex PCR. This repertoire shows around 220,000 clones, around 91% found once; its top ten account for over 13%. The material sequenced was PBMCs or T cells enriched from blood (not recorded which). The source of these receptors is a man aged 25-45 years who had been exposed to COVID-19.

This chain connects TRBV19 to TRBJ2-5; D ambiguous. This CDR3 region has 15 residues. The ends were cut back, 7 bases at V and 2 bases at J, with 17 bases in the middle. CDR1 LNHDA and CDR2 SQIVND come from the germline V gene (reference sequence). CDR3 amino acids: CASKDQAALQETQYF. The CDR3 coding sequence is TGTGCCAGTAAAGATCAGGCAGCACTTCAAGAGACCCAGTACTTC.

A single count supports this clone. The chain carries TRBV5-6 and TRBJ2-7; no clear D gene. Germline CDR1 SGHDT, CDR2 YYEEEE. The CDR3 consists of 14 residues. The V gene lost 0 bases and the J gene lost 2 bases, with 9 bases spanning the gap. The CDR3 loop is CASSLDPAAYEQYF. For the CDR3, the DNA is TGTGCCAGCAGCTTGGACCCCGCGGCCTACGAGCAGTACTTC.

The chain employs TRBV19 and TRBJ1-2, with no clear D. Germline V gene data show CDR1 as LNHDA and CDR2 as SQIVND (reference sequence). Trimming stripped 4 bases from V and 2 bases from J, with 8 bases between. The CDR3 covers 13 residues. Here the CDR3 reads CASSKYENYGYTF. The CDR3 DNA follows: TGTGCCAGTAGTAAATATGAGAACTATGGCTACACCTTC.

This clone was seen only once. The rearrangement links TRBV6-1 to TRBJ2-1; 7 positions agree with TRBD1. Trimming at V came to 0 bases and at J to 7 bases, leaving 9 bases not matched to a gene. The CDR3 totals 16 residues. From germline, CDR1 is MNHNS and CDR2 SASEGT. The CDR3 DNA reads TGTGCCAGCAGTGAAGCAGTCGCAGGGGGTCGGAATGAGCAGTTCTTC. Translation gives CASSEAVAGGRNEQFF.

The rearrangement joins TRBV5-4 to TRBJ2-1; 7 bases align to TRBD1. The V gene end was trimmed by 3 bases and the J gene end by 0 bases; junction bases not matched to a gene: 6. The germline CDR1 and CDR2 sequences are SGHNT and YYREEE (reference sequence). The CDR3 covers 16 residues. Written as DNA, the CDR3 is TGTGCCAGCAGCTCCGTAGGGGGCGGCTCCTACAATGAGCAGTTCTTC. Amino acid sequence: CASSSVGGGSYNEQFF.

V gene TRBV4-3 combines with J gene TRBJ1-1; weak D call: TRBD1 (5 bases). The CDR3 extends over 14 amino acids. Trimming took off 1 base at V and 11 bases at J, with 17 bases between the two ends. Germline V gives CDR1 LGHNA, CDR2 YSLEER. DNA for the CDR3: TGCGCCAGCAGCCAAGCCGGGGGACCTAGGGCCGCTTTCTTT. It encodes CASSQAGGPRAAFF.

The chain couples TRBV28 to TRBJ2-1; 9 nucleotides line up with TRBD1. Losses at the gene ends were 8 bases for V and 8 bases for J; bases not matched to a gene: 7. The CDR3 runs 13 residues. Germline CDR1 reads MDHEN; CDR2 reads SYDVKM. The CDR3 DNA reads as TGTGCCAGCCGGGACAGGGATCTGTATGAGCAGTTCTTC. Its translation: CASRDRDLYEQFF.

V is TRBV6-5 and J is TRBJ2-7, with D tentatively TRBD1 (5 bases). This CDR3 is built from 14 residues. Germline-derived CDR1 and CDR2 are MNHEY and SVGAGI. V lost 2 bases to trimming and J lost 9 bases, with 17 bases between them. The DNA for the CDR3 is TGTGCCAGCAGTTACCAGGTGCAGGGTCCGGGGCAGTACTTC. This gives the protein CASSYQVQGPGQYF.

The rearrangement joins TRBV5-5 to TRBJ2-4; D gene uncertain. Trimming shortened V by 3 bases and J by 0 bases, and 10 bases separated the two germline ends. In germline, CDR1 is SGHKS, CDR2 YYEKEE (reference sequence). The CDR3 has 15 residues. CDR3 protein: CASSSGSLAKNIQYF. The CDR3 region has the DNA TGTGCCAGCAGCTCCGGGTCTTTAGCCAAAAACATTCAGTACTTC.

The chain has TRBV5-6 and TRBJ2-1, with 7 positions matching TRBD1. The CDR3 consists of 14 residues. J was trimmed by 6 bases and V by 3 bases; bases with no gene match: 6. CDR1 is SGHDT, CDR2 YYEEEE, per germline. DNA for the CDR3: TGTGCCAGCAGCTGGGGACAGCTTTTCAATGAGCAGTTCTTC. Translating it yields CASSWGQLFNEQFF.

V gene TRBV6-5 combines with J gene TRBJ1-2; D is uncertain. The CDR3 is made up of 15 amino acids. In germline, CDR1 is MNHEY, CDR2 SVGAGI. Trimming removed 5 bases from V and 1 base from J, with 14 bases in between. The CDR3 spells CASSTLIGNNYGYTF. In nucleotides, the CDR3 is TGTGCCAGCAGTACCCTGATCGGGAATAACTATGGCTACACCTTC.

This clone has a single count. This chain uses TRBV7-6 with TRBJ1-1; TRBD1 aligns across 8 bases. The CDR3 sequence is 15 residues long. Trimming took 5 bases from V and 0 from J; bases not matched to a gene: 5. Germline V gives CDR1 SGHVS, CDR2 FNYEAQ. The CDR3 reads CASSPRTGMNTEAFF. CDR3 coding DNA: TGTGCCAGCAGCCCACGGACAGGGATGAACACTGAAGCTTTCTTT.

The table lists this clone with a few counts. The CDR3 nucleotides are TGTGCCAGCAGCCAATCGACAGGGGCGGGGGCCTACGAGCAGTACTTC. Its translation: CASSQSTGAGAYEQYF. The rearrangement links TRBV4-2 to TRBJ2-7; the D gene is possibly TRBD1 (8 bases). This CDR3 spans 16 amino acids. Germline V gives CDR1 LGHNA, CDR2 YNFKEQ. V dropped 2 bases and J dropped 2 bases, with 16 bases sitting between them.

This sequence joins TRBV9 and TRBJ2-3; 11 bases are a match to TRBD1. Germline V gene data show CDR1 as SGDLS and CDR2 as YYNGEE. Trimming cost V 9 bases and J 5 bases; bases outside gene matches: 2. The CDR3 is 12 amino acids. The CDR3 nucleotides are TGTGCCACTGGGACAGGGGGAGATACGCAGTATTTT. Residues: CATGTGGDTQYF.

This clone was counted a few times. The genes are TRBV21-1 and TRBJ1-5; TRBD1, the D gene given by the table, was not confirmed from the DNA. TRBV21-1 is termed a pseudogene. The CDR3 spans 18 residues. For the CDR3, the DNA is TGTGCCAGCAGCAAGAGGGCCTCTCGAGGGGACATTGTTCAGCCCCAGCATTTT. Its protein is CASSKRASRGDIVQPQHF.

This chain uses TRBV4-1 with TRBJ2-2, with TRBD2 matching 9 bases. The CDR3 length is 16 residues. CDR1 and CDR2 (germline): MGHRA, YSYEKL. With V trimmed by 5 bases and J by 1 base, 5 bases remained unmatched. CDR3 in DNA: TGCGCCAGCAGCGCAGGACTAGCGAAGAACACCGGGGAGCTGTTTTTT. Its protein product is CASSAGLAKNTGELFF.

Here the CDR3 reads CATLAGGPRMGQYF. CDR3 sequence (DNA): TGTGCCACCTTAGCGGGGGGGCCCAGAATGGGCCAGTACTTC. This rearrangement joins TRBV24-1 to TRBJ2-5; 11 bases agree with TRBD2. Trimming took 9 bases from V and 10 from J; bases not matched to a gene: 12. Germline V lookup: CDR1 KGHDR, CDR2 SFDVKD. This CDR3 is built from 14 residues.

This chain uses TRBV5-1 with TRBJ2-7; D may be TRBD1 (5 bases). CDR1 is SGHRS and CDR2 is YFSETQ in the germline V gene. Trimming left V 5 bases short and J 0 bases short, with 6 bases between. The CDR3 loop spans 12 amino acids. Here the CDR3 DNA reads TGCGCCAGCAGGACAGACTCCTACGAGCAGTACTTC. It is translated as CASRTDSYEQYF. The full variable domain, in which reference TRBV5-1 and TRBJ2-7 provide the parts outside the CDR3, is KAGVTQTPRYLIKTRGQQVTLSCSPISGHRSVSWYQQTPGQGLQFLFEYFSETQRNKGNFPGRFSGRQFSNSRSEMNVSTLELGDSALYLCASRTDSYEQYFGPGTRLTVT.

This clone showed up just a few times. CDR3 sequence reads: CASSWSDRARFYEQYF. The CDR3 nucleotides read TGTGCCAGCAGCTGGTCGGACAGGGCGAGGTTCTACGAGCAGTACTTC. The V gene is TRBV11-2, the J gene TRBJ2-7, with 8 bases identical to TRBD1. The CDR3 consists of 16 residues. J lost 3 bases, V lost 4 bases, and 11 bases had no gene match. Germline V gives CDR1 SGHAT, CDR2 FQNNGV.

The gene calls are TRBV27 and TRBJ1-6; D is uncertain. The CDR3 length is 17 residues. Deletions cut 3 bases from V and 1 base from J, with 13 bases between. CDR1 and CDR2 (germline): MNHEY, SMNVEV (reference sequence). CDR3 region: CASSFEGSRSYNSPLHF. The DNA for the CDR3 is TGTGCCAGCAGTTTTGAGGGCAGTAGGTCCTATAATTCACCCCTCCACTTT.

V is TRBV18 and J is TRBJ2-7, with no clear D. V was clipped by 3 bases and J by 2 bases, with 5 bases between them. This CDR3 is 12 amino acids long. Germline CDR1 and CDR2: KGHSH and LQKENI. CDR3: CASSPPTYEQYF. For the CDR3, the DNA is TGTGCCAGCTCACCTCCAACCTACGAGCAGTACTTC.